A single sample gave rise to the 27 T cell receptor beta chains below, sequenced in a study of T cell responses to AZD1222 COVID-19 vaccine. Sequencing used immunoSEQ multiplex PCR; TCRdb keeps in-frame clones, though not all of them. The table includes fewer than 150,000 clones, roughly 93% detected once. The source was peripheral blood, collected on day 0 of AZD1222 vaccination. The receptor source for this set is an adult in good health.

This sequence joins TRBV6-2 or TRBV6-3 and TRBJ2-7; 8 bases are shared with TRBD2. V shed 6 bases, J shed 7 bases, and the junction held 14 bases outside the gene matches. The CDR3 spans 15 residues. The germline CDR1 and CDR2 sequences are MNHEY and SVGEGT. The CDR3 reads CASSSAAAGEGEQYF. The DNA for the CDR3 is TGTGCCAGCAGCTCGGCCGCAGCGGGAGAGGGGGAGCAGTACTTC.

The V call is TRBV6-5, the J call TRBJ2-7; a weak D match, TRBD1 (6 bases). Germline V CDR1 and CDR2: MNHEY, SVGAGI. V gave up 7 bases and J gave up 6 bases, with 19 bases separating them. This CDR3 contains 14 residues. The CDR3 nucleotides are TGTGCCAGCATCTTCAATTCCGGGACACGCGAGCAGTACTTC. This gives the protein CASIFNSGTREQYF.

CDR3 DNA sequence: TGTGCCAGCAGCTTAGGCGGACAGGGCAGGGGGGAGACCCAGTACTTC. This codes for CASSLGGQGRGETQYF. The V gene is TRBV11-3, the J gene TRBJ2-5; 8 bases agree with TRBD1. The CDR3 loop spans 16 amino acids. The J segment lost 5 bases and the V segment lost 1 base, leaving 9 bases of the junction unmatched. Per the germline V gene, CDR1 is SGHNT and CDR2 is YENEEA.

V and J are TRBV20-1 and TRBJ1-2; D gene unclear. The germline V and J ends were trimmed by 3 bases and 4 bases, with 15 bases remaining between them. CDR1 and CDR2 (germline): DFQATT, SNEGSKA (reference sequence). The CDR3 consists of 14 residues. This CDR3 is CSASYSDILYGYTF. CDR3 coding DNA: TGCAGTGCTAGTTATTCCGACATCCTCTATGGCTACACCTTC.

The genes are TRBV27 and TRBJ2-3; D might be TRBD2 (5 bases). CDR3 length equals 16 residues. In germline, CDR1 is MNHEY, CDR2 SMNVEV (reference sequence). Trimming took off 6 bases at V and 4 bases at J, with 20 bases between the two ends. CDR3 bases: TGTGCCAGCAGCTCCCCAGCGGAGGTATGGCCAGATACGCAGTATTTT. Its protein product is CASSSPAEVWPDTQYF.

The rearrangement joins TRBV18 to TRBJ1-3; D is uncertain. The CDR3 has 11 residues. Deletions cut 5 bases from V and 4 bases from J, with 3 bases between. CDR1 and CDR2 (germline): KGHSH, LQKENI. CDR3 in amino acids: CASSSGNTIYF. The CDR3 region has the DNA TGTGCCAGCTCATCGGGAAACACCATATATTTT.

The chain joins TRBV19 to TRBJ2-7; TRBD1 aligns across 8 bases. J was trimmed by 3 bases and V by 6 bases; bases with no gene match: 10. The CDR3 runs to 15 residues. Germline CDR1 reads LNHDA; CDR2 reads SQIVND (reference sequence). The CDR3 is CASSTDGTGFYEQYF. The CDR3 DNA sequence: TGTGCCAGTAGCACAGATGGGACAGGATTCTACGAGCAGTACTTC.

The chain combines TRBV5-1 with TRBJ2-2; 7 nucleotides align to TRBD2. Losses at the gene ends were 4 bases for V and 1 base for J; bases not matched to a gene: 4. Germline CDR1 SGHRS, CDR2 YFSETQ. The CDR3 length is 15 residues. CDR3 sequence (DNA): TGCGCCAGCAGCGGAACTAGCGAGAACACCGGGGAGCTGTTTTTT. Protein product: CASSGTSENTGELFF.

This clone was seen only once. The rearrangement uses TRBV6-5 and TRBJ1-5; D is unresolved. Germline V lookup: CDR1 MNHEY, CDR2 SVGAGI. V lost 8 bases to trimming and J lost 9 bases, with 11 bases between them. This CDR3 spans 11 amino acids. In DNA form, the CDR3 reads TGTGCCAGCGGGGTCCGACGGCCCCAGCATTTT. It yields the protein CASGVRRPQHF.

V gene TRBV2 combines with J gene TRBJ2-7; 7 bases align to TRBD2. Per the germline V gene, CDR1 is SNHLY and CDR2 is FYNNEI. The CDR3 spans 14 residues. V lost 6 bases and J lost 5; bases outside the gene matches: 10. The CDR3 DNA reads as TGTGCCAGCAGGGGAGCGGGGTTCAACGACGAGCAGTACTTC. Its translation is CASRGAGFNDEQYF.

This CDR3 is CASNLGPLGGYTF. The CDR3 DNA is TGTGCCAGCAACCTGGGACCTTTGGGAGGCTACACCTTC. This chain connects TRBV28 to TRBJ1-2; possibly TRBD1 for D (5 bases). The CDR3 extends over 13 amino acids. Trimming shortened V by 7 bases and J by 8 bases, and 17 bases separated the two germline ends. Germline lookup yields CDR1 MDHEN and CDR2 SYDVKM.

The V and J genes are TRBV6-5 and TRBJ2-7; D is perhaps TRBD2 (5 bases). Trimming left V 7 bases short and J 5 bases short, with 21 bases between. Germline V lookup: CDR1 MNHEY, CDR2 SVGAGI. There are 15 residues in the CDR3. The CDR3 DNA reads as TGTGCCAGCAAAAGGTTTCCTAGCTTCAGCGACGAGCAGTACTTC. It specifies CASKRFPSFSDEQYF.

The chain combines TRBV7-9 with TRBJ2-7, with 8 bases that match TRBD1. With V trimmed by 4 bases and J by 5 bases, 7 bases remained unmatched. CDR1 SEHNR and CDR2 FQNEAQ come from the germline V gene (reference sequence). The CDR3 runs to 14 residues. For the CDR3, the DNA is TGTGCCAGCAGCTACCGACAGGGGAGGAACGAGCAGTACTTC. Its protein product is CASSYRQGRNEQYF.

In this sample, this clone turned up once. The chain uses TRBV30 and TRBJ2-2; 13 nucleotides align to TRBD2. Germline V lookup: CDR1 GTSNPN, CDR2 SVGIG (reference sequence). This CDR3 comprises 19 residues. V was pared by 1 base and J by 0 bases, with 8 bases of the junction left unmatched. In DNA form, the CDR3 reads TGTGCCTGGAGTGGACCGACTAGCGGGAGGACCACGAACACCGGGGAGCTGTTTTTT. Residues: CAWSGPTSGRTTNTGELFF. Complete variable domain (other parts from reference TRBV30 and TRBJ2-2): SQTIHQWPATLVQPVGSPLSLECTVEGTSNPNLYWYRQAAGRGLQLLFYSVGIGQISSEVPQNLSASRPQDRQFILSSKKLLLSDSGFYLCAWSGPTSGRTTNTGELFFGEGSRLTVL.

V is TRBV30 and J is TRBJ2-3; the D gene could be TRBD1 or TRBD2 (5 bases each). The V end was cut by 2 bases, the J end by 0 bases, with 21 bases between. Germline CDR1 is GTSNPN and CDR2 is SVGIG (reference sequence). This CDR3 spans 18 amino acids. CDR3 protein: CAWSKPIGQGASTDTQYF. CDR3 bases: TGTGCCTGGAGTAAACCGATCGGGCAGGGAGCTAGCACAGATACGCAGTATTTT. Combining the CDR3 with reference TRBV30 and TRBJ2-3 gives the whole variable domain SQTIHQWPATLVQPVGSPLSLECTVEGTSNPNLYWYRQAAGRGLQLLFYSVGIGQISSEVPQNLSASRPQDRQFILSSKKLLLSDSGFYLCAWSKPIGQGASTDTQYFGPGTRLTVL.

The rearrangement joins TRBV4-1 to TRBJ1-3, with 9 bases lining up with TRBD1. The V and J ends lost 3 bases and 0 bases, in that order; junction bases with no gene match: 3. In germline, CDR1 is MGHRA, CDR2 YSYEKL. The CDR3 consists of 16 residues. CDR3 DNA: TGCGCCAGCAGCCAGACAGGGGGTCCCTCTGGAAACACCATATATTTT. Translated, it gives CASSQTGGPSGNTIYF.

The rearrangement uses TRBV28 and TRBJ2-7; D uncertain. The V end was cut by 6 bases, the J end by 2 bases, with 5 bases between. CDR1 is MDHEN, CDR2 SYDVKM, per germline. The CDR3 is 11 residues long. CDR3 protein: CASSRTYEQYF. CDR3 coding DNA: TGTGCCAGCAGCCGAACCTACGAGCAGTACTTC.

CDR3 DNA: TGTGCCAGCAGTGCCCAGGACAGGGGGAACACTGAAGCTTTCTTT. As protein: CASSAQDRGNTEAFF. This chain connects TRBV28 to TRBJ1-1; 9 nucleotides match TRBD1. This CDR3 is 15 amino acids long. Germline CDR1 and CDR2: MDHEN and SYDVKM. V lost 5 bases to trimming and J lost 1 base; unmatched junction nucleotides: 5.

The chain joins TRBV18 to TRBJ2-7; D may be TRBD1 (5 bases). The CDR3 consists of 15 residues. Per germline, CDR1 KGHSH and CDR2 LQKENI. Trimming took off 1 base at V and 0 bases at J, with 10 bases between the two ends. The CDR3 region is CASSPQGISSYEQYF. CDR3 DNA: TGTGCCAGCTCACCACAGGGGATCAGCTCCTACGAGCAGTACTTC.

This CDR3 is CASSFISDTQYF. CDR3 in DNA: TGCGCCAGCAGCTTTATCTCGGATACGCAGTATTTT. V and J are TRBV4-1 and TRBJ2-3; D unclear. The CDR3 is 12 amino acids. Per germline, CDR1 MGHRA and CDR2 YSYEKL. The V end lost 5 bases, the J end lost 6 bases, and 9 bases lay between the germline ends.

The chain joins TRBV10-2 to TRBJ1-4; TRBD1 is a possible D gene (6 bases). The CDR3 extends over 14 amino acids. The ends were cut back, 8 bases at V and 3 bases at J, with 13 bases in the middle. Germline CDR1 reads WSHSY; CDR2 reads SAAADI. CDR3 in DNA: TGCGCCAGCGGTGGGGGGCAGGCTAATGAAAAACTGTTTTTT. Encoded protein: CASGGGQANEKLFF.

The chain couples TRBV3-1 (or the pseudogene TRBV3-2) to TRBJ1-2; the D gene is possibly TRBD1 (5 bases). Between the trimmed V and J ends, which lost 1 base and 5 bases, there was a span of 8 bases. This CDR3 comprises 13 residues. CDR1 LGHDT and CDR2 YNNKEL come from the germline V gene (reference sequence). This CDR3 reads CASSQVGRYGYTF. For the CDR3, the DNA is TGTGCCAGCAGCCAAGTGGGGCGGTATGGCTACACCTTC.

V and J are TRBV30 and TRBJ1-2, with 7 bases lining up with TRBD1. Germline V gene data show CDR1 as GTSNPN and CDR2 as SVGIG (reference sequence). The CDR3 runs to 13 residues. With V trimmed by 7 bases and J by 3 bases, 8 bases remained unmatched. The CDR3 nucleotides are TGTGCCTTTACAGGGGATCGGGACTATGGCTACACCTTC. Its translation: CAFTGDRDYGYTF. The whole variable domain, remainder taken from reference TRBV30 and TRBJ1-2, is SQTIHQWPATLVQPVGSPLSLECTVEGTSNPNLYWYRQAAGRGLQLLFYSVGIGQISSEVPQNLSASRPQDRQFILSSKKLLLSDSGFYLCAFTGDRDYGYTFGSGTRLTVV.

This chain links TRBV29-1 with TRBJ1-2; possible D gene TRBD1, 6 bases. This CDR3 contains 12 residues. Looked up from germline, CDR1 is SQVTM and CDR2 is ANQGSEA. Trimming shortened V by 6 bases and J by 8 bases, and 16 bases separated the two germline ends. The CDR3 DNA reads as TGCAGCGTCGCGAAGGACAGCGGGGGCTACACCTTC. It specifies CSVAKDSGGYTF.

The chain combines TRBV28 with TRBJ1-1; TRBD1 might be the D (5 bases). V lost 7 bases and J lost 0, with 12 bases in between. The germline CDR1 and CDR2 sequences are MDHEN and SYDVKM. The CDR3 is 14 residues long. The CDR3 DNA reads TGTGCCAGCACCGAAGGGGTGGTGAACACTGAAGCTTTCTTT. Amino acid sequence: CASTEGVVNTEAFF. Using reference TRBV28 and TRBJ1-1 for the parts outside the CDR3, the full variable domain is DVKVTQSSRYLVKRTGEKVFLECVQDMDHENMFWYRQDPGLGLRLIYFSYDVKMKEKGDIPEGYSVSREKKERFSLILESASTNQTSMYLCASTEGVVNTEAFFGQGTRLTVV.

This rearrangement joins TRBV9 to TRBJ1-4, with 8 positions matching TRBD1. Germline V CDR1 and CDR2: SGDLS, YYNGEE. After removal of 1 base from V and 4 bases from J, the junction contained 6 bases not matched to a gene. CDR3 length: 16 amino acids. In DNA form, the CDR3 reads TGTGCCAGCAGCGTATGGGACGGACAGGGTAATGAAAAACTGTTTTTT. This gives the protein CASSVWDGQGNEKLFF.

V usage is TRBV29-1 and J usage is TRBJ2-5; the D is unclear. The length of the CDR3 is 11 residues. Trimming removed 6 bases at V and 4 bases at J, with 9 bases between. Germline assignment: CDR1 SQVTM and CDR2 ANQGSEA. The CDR3 nucleotides read TGCAGCGTCCCGATTGCAGAGACCCAGTACTTC. This gives the protein CSVPIAETQYF.